The clone carrying this T cell receptor (beta chain) was seen just once. Its target is unknown. This sample is part of a study of T cell responses to AZD1222 COVID-19 vaccine. Study-wide results and limits: Scientists sampled the repertoires only once the peak T cell response had passed. Of the AZD1222 recipients, only five to seven were seropositive at baseline. Donors were largely white British and mainly female; clonal diversity was possibly underestimated. Researchers report vaccine-associated CD4 TCRs spanning spike, with dominance at 160-218 and 743-854.

Libraries were prepared by immunoSEQ multiplex PCR; TCRdb keeps only in-frame clonotypes and omits some of them. Of 35,000 to 45,000 clones in the sample, roughly 88% were seen once. V lost 4 bases, J lost 2 bases, and 12 bases lay in between. The CDR3 has 14 amino acids. Germline V gene lookup returns CDR1 SGDLS and CDR2 YYNGEE. The rearrangement uses TRBV9 and TRBJ1-1; unclear D gene. The source was peripheral blood, collected 28 days after the second AZD1222 dose. This receptor was obtained from an adult who received the AZD1222 COVID-19 vaccine. In nucleotides, the CDR3 is TGTGCCAGCAGCCCCAGCGACCTAAACACTGAAGCTTTCTTT. Its protein product is CASSPSDLNTEAFF.